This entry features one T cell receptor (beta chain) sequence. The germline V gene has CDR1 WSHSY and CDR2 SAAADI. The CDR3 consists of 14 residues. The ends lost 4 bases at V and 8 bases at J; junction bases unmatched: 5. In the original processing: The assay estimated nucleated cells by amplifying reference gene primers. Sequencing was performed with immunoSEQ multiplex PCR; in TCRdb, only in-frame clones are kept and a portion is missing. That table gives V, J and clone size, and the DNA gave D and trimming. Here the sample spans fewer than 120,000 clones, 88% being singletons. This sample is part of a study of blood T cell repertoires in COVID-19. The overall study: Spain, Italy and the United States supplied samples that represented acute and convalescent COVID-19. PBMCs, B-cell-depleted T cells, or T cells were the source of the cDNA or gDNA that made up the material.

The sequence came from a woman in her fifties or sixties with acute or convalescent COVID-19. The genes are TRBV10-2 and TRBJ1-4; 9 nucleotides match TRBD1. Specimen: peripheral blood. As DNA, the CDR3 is TGCGCCAGCAGTGCCTGGACAGGGGAGGAAAAACTGTTTTTT. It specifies CASSAWTGEEKLFF.